The clone carrying this TCR beta chain was counted only a few times. Antigen unknown. These data belong to a study of T cell repertoires in cytomegalovirus infection. Looking at the study overall: Shared public TCR beta signatures pointed to both CMV infection and a matching HLA type.

Study outcomes and limitations: The study found HLA-C-restricted CMV-specific TCR beta clonotypes dominating the ex vivo response. The cumulative frequency of public TCR beta families identified carriers of CMV plus the relevant HLA.

Each CDR3 protein is one row after TCRdb ran MiXCR on the reads. The table includes 900,000 to 950,000 distinct CDR3 sequences, approximately 32% detected once. Germline V gene data show CDR1 as SGHVS and CDR2 as FNYEAQ. V gave up 5 bases and J gave up 3 bases, with 9 bases separating them. This CDR3 has 13 residues. Source: cultured CD8+ T cells from PBMCs, taken from culture after CMV antigen stimulation. The clonotype comes from a human donor in good health (CMV status not recorded). Some clones in this sample may be carry-over from other donors' samples. This chain connects TRBV7-6 to TRBJ2-3; D gene unclear. This CDR3 reads CASSPYRTDTQYF. The CDR3 nucleotides read TGTGCCAGCAGCCCTTATAGAACAGATACGCAGTATTTT.